These 25 T cell receptor beta chains originate from one sample sequenced in a study of cytomegalovirus exposure and HLA in healthy donors. Profiling relied on immunoSEQ multiplex PCR, and the TCRdb table lists in-frame clones only, not all of them. This repertoire shows under 200,000 clones, nearly 90% found once; its top ten account for under 4.5%. Sequenced sample: PBMCs. Receptors originate from a man aged 18 to 30 in good health and CMV-seropositive.

The genes are TRBV2 and TRBJ2-5; a weak D match, TRBD2 (6 bases). The CDR3 runs to 15 residues. V was pared by 4 bases and J by 3 bases, with 15 bases between. CDR1 SNHLY and CDR2 FYNNEI come from the germline V gene. The CDR3 loop is CASSGMDRGKETQYF. The DNA for the CDR3 is TGTGCCAGCAGTGGAATGGACCGGGGGAAAGAGACCCAGTACTTC. The full variable domain, its missing parts supplied by reference TRBV2 and TRBJ2-5, is EPEVTQTPSHQVTQMGQEVILRCVPISNHLYFYWYRQILGQKVEFLVSFYNNEISEKSEIFDDQFSVERPDGSNFTLKIRSTKLEDSAMYFCASSGMDRGKETQYFGPGTRLLVL.

The chain uses TRBV7-6 and TRBJ2-1; D possibly corresponds to TRBD1 (5 bases). V lost 1 base, J lost 7 bases, and 11 bases lay in between. Per germline, CDR1 SGHVS and CDR2 FNYEAQ. The CDR3 runs to 14 residues. This CDR3 is CASSLGVQGNEQFF. The DNA for the CDR3 is TGTGCCAGCAGCTTAGGGGTGCAGGGAAATGAGCAGTTCTTC.

This clone was observed a handful of times. The V gene is TRBV4-1, the J gene TRBJ2-3; 10 nucleotides agree with TRBD2. Germline lookup yields CDR1 MGHRA and CDR2 YSYEKL. The CDR3 totals 19 residues. After removal of 1 base from V and 4 bases from J, the junction contained 14 bases not matched to a gene. The CDR3 DNA sequence: TGCGCCAGCAGCCAAGCCCCATTGCGGTCTAGCGGGAGCTCAGATACGCAGTATTTT. This encodes CASSQAPLRSSGSSDTQYF.

The chain carries TRBV7-2 and TRBJ2-1; D is perhaps TRBD2 (5 bases). This CDR3 has 14 residues. Germline CDR1 SGHTA, CDR2 FQGNSA. Trimming took off 3 bases at V and 8 bases at J, with 14 bases between the two ends. The CDR3 bases are TGTGCCAGCAGCTTCAGAGGCGGGCGGTATGAGCAGTTCTTC. Its translation is CASSFRGGRYEQFF.

The chain combines TRBV28 with TRBJ1-2; 9 bases are a match to TRBD1. Germline V CDR1 and CDR2: MDHEN, SYDVKM. This CDR3 comprises 15 residues. V shed 6 bases, J shed 1 base, and the junction held 6 bases outside the gene matches. The CDR3 loop is CASSPGQGNNYGYTF. The CDR3 DNA follows: TGTGCCAGCAGCCCCGGACAGGGGAATAACTATGGCTACACCTTC.

The CDR3: CASSLGQTYGYTF. CDR3 DNA: TGTGCCAGCAGCTTAGGCCAGACTTATGGCTACACCTTC. The chain combines TRBV13 with TRBJ1-2, with unresolved D. Germline CDR1 reads PRHDT; CDR2 reads FYEKMQ (reference sequence). The V end was cut by 0 bases, the J end by 5 bases, with 7 bases between. The CDR3 contains 13 residues.

The rearrangement uses TRBV15 and TRBJ1-2; 11 nucleotides line up with TRBD1. Germline V gene sequence: CDR1 LNHNV, CDR2 YYDKDF (reference sequence). The V and J ends lost 0 bases and 8 bases, in that order; junction bases with no gene match: 5. The CDR3 has 15 amino acids. The CDR3 nucleotides are TGTGCCACCAGCAGAGACTTGGGACAGGGGGAAGGCTACACCTTC. This translates into CATSRDLGQGEGYTF.

The rearrangement links TRBV5-3 to TRBJ2-7; 11 nucleotides line up with TRBD1. TRBV5-3 is placed among ORFs of uncertain function. The CDR3 is 17 amino acids. Trimming took 0 bases from V and 2 from J; bases not matched to a gene: 7. CDR3 amino acids: CARSLDRTGGETYEQYF. The CDR3 DNA sequence: TGTGCCAGAAGCTTGGACCGGACAGGGGGCGAAACCTACGAGCAGTACTTC.

The chain has TRBV29-1 and TRBJ1-2; D not certain. CDR3 length equals 13 residues. CDR1 SQVTM and CDR2 ANQGSEA come from the germline V gene. Trimming took off 0 bases at V and 4 bases at J, with 9 bases between the two ends. Here the CDR3 DNA reads TGCAGCGTTGAAGATCAAGGGAGCTATGGCTACACCTTC. Protein sequence: CSVEDQGSYGYTF. The full variable domain, in which reference TRBV29-1 and TRBJ1-2 provide the parts outside the CDR3, is SAVISQKPSRDICQRGTSLTIQCQVDSQVTMMFWYRQQPGQSLTLIATANQGSEATYESGFVIDKFPISRPNLTFSTLTVSNMSPEDSSIYLCSVEDQGSYGYTFGSGTRLTVV.

J is TRBJ2-1 and V is TRBV19; D is undetermined. CDR3 length: 11 amino acids. Germline values: CDR1 LNHDA, CDR2 SQIVND (reference sequence). V was pared by 5 bases and J by 7 bases, with 6 bases between. CDR3 nucleotides: TGTGCCAGTAGTGTCGGTAATGAGCAGTTCTTC. Translation: CASSVGNEQFF. The variable domain in full, with the rest retrieved from reference TRBV19 and TRBJ2-1, is DGGITQSPKYLFRKEGQNVTLSCEQNLNHDAMYWYRQDPGQGLRLIYYSQIVNDFQKGDIAEGYSVSREKKESFPLTVTSAQKNPTAFYLCASSVGNEQFFGPGTRLTVL.

The V and J genes are TRBV5-6 and TRBJ1-1; tentatively, D is TRBD1 (5 bases). This CDR3 comprises 13 residues. CDR1 and CDR2 (germline): SGHDT, YYEEEE. V lost 2 bases to trimming and J lost 10 bases, with 15 bases between them. CDR3 sequence (DNA): TGTGCCAGCAGCTTTGATAATGGGGCGCGAGCTTTCTTT. This sequence encodes CASSFDNGARAFF.

This chain uses TRBV27 with TRBJ2-1, with 8 positions matching TRBD2. Germline V gene data show CDR1 as MNHEY and CDR2 as SMNVEV (reference sequence). Trimming at V came to 7 bases and at J to 9 bases, leaving 11 bases not matched to a gene. The CDR3 covers 14 residues. The CDR3 nucleotides read TGTGCCAGCACCCCGGGACTAGGGTTTGGTGAGCAGTTCTTC. This codes for CASTPGLGFGEQFF.

The chain joins TRBV19 to TRBJ2-7, with 8 bases aligning to TRBD2. The J segment lost 3 bases and the V segment lost 4 bases, leaving 11 bases of the junction unmatched. Germline V gene data show CDR1 as LNHDA and CDR2 as SQIVND (reference sequence). This CDR3 has 16 residues. The CDR3 DNA reads as TGTGCCAGTAGTAATCGACGTTTAACTAGCGGCTACGAGCAGTACTTC. Translating it yields CASSNRRLTSGYEQYF. Variable domain in full (rest from reference TRBV19 and TRBJ2-7): DGGITQSPKYLFRKEGQNVTLSCEQNLNHDAMYWYRQDPGQGLRLIYYSQIVNDFQKGDIAEGYSVSREKKESFPLTVTSAQKNPTAFYLCASSNRRLTSGYEQYFGPGTRLTVT.

V usage is TRBV6-1 and J usage is TRBJ1-5, with D tentatively TRBD1 (6 bases). CDR1 and CDR2 (germline): MNHNS, SASEGT. V dropped 7 bases and J dropped 4 bases, with 17 bases sitting between them. This CDR3 comprises 15 residues. The DNA for the CDR3 is TGTGCCAGCACCCCGCCGGGACACTTAAATCAGCCCCAGCATTTT. Its protein product is CASTPPGHLNQPQHF.

The chain combines TRBV6-5 with TRBJ2-5; no clear D gene. This CDR3 contains 14 residues. V lost 0 bases to trimming and J lost 5 bases, with 10 bases between them. Germline CDR1 MNHEY, CDR2 SVGAGI. The CDR3 bases are TGTGCCAGCAGTTACTCGGCCCCCTGGGAGACCCAGTACTTC. Its protein product is CASSYSAPWETQYF.

CDR3 amino acids: CASSFVASRVNEQFF. CDR3 in DNA: TGTGCCAGCAGCTTTGTCGCGTCCAGGGTAAATGAGCAGTTCTTC. The chain combines TRBV5-6 with TRBJ2-1; maybe TRBD1 (5 bases). Germline-derived CDR1 and CDR2 are SGHDT and YYEEEE. V was trimmed by 2 bases and J by 7 bases, leaving 16 bases between them. CDR3 length: 15 residues. The variable domain in full, with the rest retrieved from reference TRBV5-6 and TRBJ2-1, is DAGVTQSPTHLIKTRGQQVTLRCSPKSGHDTVSWYQQALGQGPQFIFQYYEEEERQRGNFPDRFSGHQFPNYSSELNVNALLLGDSALYLCASSFVASRVNEQFFGPGTRLTVL.

This clone showed up just once. V gene TRBV6-6 combines with J gene TRBJ2-5; D is possibly TRBD2 (5 bases). This CDR3 has 12 residues. The ends were cut back, 6 bases at V and 5 bases at J, with 10 bases in the middle. Germline V gene sequence: CDR1 MNHNY, CDR2 SVGAGI (reference sequence). In nucleotides, the CDR3 is TGTGCCAGCAGAGGGAGTACTGAGACCCAGTACTTC. Protein sequence: CASRGSTETQYF.

The rearrangement links TRBV2 to TRBJ1-1; no clear D gene. The CDR3 totals 12 residues. V was pared by 8 bases and J by 0 bases, with 7 bases between. Per germline, CDR1 SNHLY and CDR2 FYNNEI. CDR3 coding DNA: TGTGCCAGCGCTCTACTGAACACTGAAGCTTTCTTT. It is translated as CASALLNTEAFF.

This sequence joins TRBV7-9 and TRBJ1-1; TRBD1 might be the D (5 bases). The CDR3 is made up of 14 amino acids. Trimming took 5 bases from V and 4 from J, leaving 14 bases between them. CDR1 SEHNR and CDR2 FQNEAQ come from the germline V gene (reference sequence). CDR3 region: CASSQRVGGTEAFF. The CDR3 DNA follows: TGTGCCAGCAGCCAACGGGTCGGGGGCACTGAAGCTTTCTTT. Full variable domain (remainder filled in from reference TRBV7-9 and TRBJ1-1): DTGVSQNPRHKITKRGQNVTFRCDPISEHNRLYWYRQTLGQGPEFLTYFQNEAQLEKSRLLSDRFSAERPKGSFSTLEIQRTEQGDSAMYLCASSQRVGGTEAFFGQGTRLTVV.

This clone appeared a single time. The chain couples TRBV28 to TRBJ2-1; 9 bases align to TRBD1. Germline loops: CDR1 MDHEN, CDR2 SYDVKM. Germline trimming cut 7 bases from V and 10 bases from J; bases unmatched to any gene: 17. This CDR3 contains 16 residues. CDR3 sequence: CASTFSLGTGSYEQFF. Written as DNA, the CDR3 is TGTGCCAGCACCTTTTCTCTCGGGACAGGGTCTTACGAGCAGTTCTTC.

The rearrangement joins TRBV2 to TRBJ2-2; 9 nucleotides line up with TRBD1. Germline-derived CDR1 and CDR2 are SNHLY and FYNNEI. V dropped 6 bases and J dropped 7; count of bases not matched to a gene: 15. The CDR3 is 17 amino acids. CDR3 sequence (DNA): TGTGCCAGCAGGGCTGCGTCACAGGGGGCCAGGGGCGGGGAGCTGTTTTTT. This encodes CASRAASQGARGGELFF. Full variable domain (rest looked up from reference TRBV2 and TRBJ2-2): EPEVTQTPSHQVTQMGQEVILRCVPISNHLYFYWYRQILGQKVEFLVSFYNNEISEKSEIFDDQFSVERPDGSNFTLKIRSTKLEDSAMYFCASRAASQGARGGELFFGEGSRLTVL.

This clone has only one observation. V gene TRBV11-2 combines with J gene TRBJ1-4; no reliable D call. Germline CDR1 reads SGHAT; CDR2 reads FQNNGV. This CDR3 region has 14 residues. V was cut by 2 bases and J by 3 bases, with 7 bases left in between. The CDR3: CASSLLRANEKLFF. CDR3 in DNA: TGTGCCAGCAGCTTATTGCGGGCTAATGAAAAACTGTTTTTT.

The rearrangement uses TRBV13 and TRBJ2-7, with 10 bases fitting TRBD2. V was clipped by 0 bases and J by 3 bases; unmatched bases: 11. The CDR3 consists of 18 residues. Germline V gives CDR1 PRHDT, CDR2 FYEKMQ (reference sequence). The CDR3 here is CASSLGVGVTSGIYEQYF. The DNA of the CDR3 is TGTGCCAGCAGCTTAGGGGTCGGGGTTACTAGCGGGATCTACGAGCAGTACTTC. Together with reference TRBV13 and TRBJ2-7, the CDR3 gives the full variable domain: AAGVIQSPRHLIKEKRETATLKCYPIPRHDTVYWYQQGPGQDPQFLISFYEKMQSDKGSIPDRFSAQQFSDYHSELNMSSLELGDSALYFCASSLGVGVTSGIYEQYFGPGTRLTVT.

The J gene is TRBJ2-7, the V gene TRBV5-1; 7 nucleotides align to TRBD1. Germline assignment: CDR1 SGHRS and CDR2 YFSETQ. The CDR3 is 19 amino acids. The V and J ends lost 0 bases and 0 bases, in that order; junction bases with no gene match: 15. Written as DNA, the CDR3 is TGCGCCAGCAGCTTGGCCTCCCTAGGGGGCAGGGCATTCTCCTACGAGCAGTACTTC. This codes for CASSLASLGGRAFSYEQYF.

This chain connects TRBV5-6 to TRBJ2-2; 8 positions agree with TRBD1. Trimming removed 6 bases from V and 3 bases from J; junction bases left unmatched: 10. The CDR3 is 16 amino acids. Germline-derived CDR1 and CDR2 are SGHDT and YYEEEE. CDR3 amino acids: CASTLGQGGDTGELFF. In DNA, the CDR3 is TGTGCCAGCACCCTAGGACAGGGAGGCGACACCGGGGAGCTGTTTTTT.